Sequencing of this T cell receptor beta chain was carried out in a study of cytomegalovirus exposure and HLA in healthy donors. Study findings and constraints: It was confirmed in vitro that a few of the CMV-associated chains were specific for CMV antigens. The study put 150 to 200 TCR beta chains on its list as cytomegalovirus-associated. In a later analysis, first-cohort TCR clusters were found to tend to co-occur in the roughly 120 validation repertoires.

The donors were part of the 120-subject validation cohort, which stood apart from the roughly 700-subject first cohort. As concerns this clone: Its antigen is not known.

The CDR3 consists of 20 residues. V shed 2 bases, J shed 4 bases, and the junction held 20 bases outside the gene matches. The germline gives CDR1 SNHLY, CDR2 FYNNEI. Assay: immunoSEQ multiplex PCR; the TCRdb copy retains only in-frame clones and omits some. The sample shows around 130,000 clones, around 92% of them seen only once. Sequencing input: PBMCs. The source of this sequence is a man aged 30 to 39 in good health and CMV-seronegative. The chain employs TRBV2 and TRBJ1-2; 9 bases align to TRBD1. CDR3: CASSEPGPELTGTGTYGYTF. The CDR3 coding sequence is TGTGCCAGCAGTGAACCGGGGCCAGAACTCACCGGGACAGGGACCTATGGCTACACCTTC.